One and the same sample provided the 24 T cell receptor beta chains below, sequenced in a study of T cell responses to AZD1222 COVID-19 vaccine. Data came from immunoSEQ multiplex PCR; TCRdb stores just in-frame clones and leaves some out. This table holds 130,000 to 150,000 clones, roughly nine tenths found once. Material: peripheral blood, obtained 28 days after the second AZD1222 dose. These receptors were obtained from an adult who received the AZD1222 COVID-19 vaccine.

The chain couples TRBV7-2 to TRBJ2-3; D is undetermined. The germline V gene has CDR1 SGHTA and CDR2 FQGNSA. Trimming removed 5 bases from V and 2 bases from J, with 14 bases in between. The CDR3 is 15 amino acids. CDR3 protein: CASSNPGEHTDTQYF. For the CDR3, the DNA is TGTGCCAGCAGCAATCCTGGGGAACACACAGATACGCAGTATTTT.

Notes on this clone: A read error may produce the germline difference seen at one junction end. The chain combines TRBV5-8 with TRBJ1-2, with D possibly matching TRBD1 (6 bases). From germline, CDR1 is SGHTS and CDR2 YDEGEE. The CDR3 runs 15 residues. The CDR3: CASSLGGEQGHGHTF. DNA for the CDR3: TGTGCCAGCAGCTTGGGGGGAGAACAGGGTCATGGCCACACCTTC.

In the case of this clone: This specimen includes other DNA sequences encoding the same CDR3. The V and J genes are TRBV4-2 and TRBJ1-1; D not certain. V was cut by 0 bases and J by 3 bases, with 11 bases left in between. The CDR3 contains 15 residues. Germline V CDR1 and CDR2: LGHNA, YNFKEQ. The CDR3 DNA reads TGTGCCAGCAGCCAAGAGAAAGCCGGTTACACTGAAGCTTTCTTT. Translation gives CASSQEKAGYTEAFF.

The CDR3 DNA follows: TGCAGCGTCGAACCTCCAAGCGGAAGACCTCGGTACTATGGCTACACCTTC. The encoded protein is CSVEPPSGRPRYYGYTF. The chain uses TRBV29-1 and TRBJ1-2; no firm D call. The CDR3 length is 17 residues. Trimming took 6 bases from V and 3 from J, leaving 26 bases between them. Germline-derived CDR1 and CDR2 are SQVTM and ANQGSEA.

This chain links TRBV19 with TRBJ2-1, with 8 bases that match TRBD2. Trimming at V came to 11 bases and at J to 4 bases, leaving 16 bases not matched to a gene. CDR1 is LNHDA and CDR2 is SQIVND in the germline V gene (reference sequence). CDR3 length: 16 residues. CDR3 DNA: TGTGCCTCGTCCGTTACGGGAGGGCCTCTTTACAATGAGCAGTTCTTC. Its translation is CASSVTGGPLYNEQFF.

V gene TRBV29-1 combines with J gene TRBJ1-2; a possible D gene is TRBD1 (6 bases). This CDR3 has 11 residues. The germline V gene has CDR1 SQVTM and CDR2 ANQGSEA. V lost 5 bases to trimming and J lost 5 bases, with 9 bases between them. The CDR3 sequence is CSVWGAYGYTF. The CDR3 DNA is TGCAGCGTTTGGGGGGCTTATGGCTACACCTTC.

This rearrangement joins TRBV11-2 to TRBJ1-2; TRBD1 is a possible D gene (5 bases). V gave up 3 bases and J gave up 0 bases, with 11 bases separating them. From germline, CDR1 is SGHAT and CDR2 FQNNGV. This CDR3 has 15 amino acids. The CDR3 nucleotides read TGTGCCAGCAGCTTTAAGGCAGGGACTAACTATGGCTACACCTTC. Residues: CASSFKAGTNYGYTF.

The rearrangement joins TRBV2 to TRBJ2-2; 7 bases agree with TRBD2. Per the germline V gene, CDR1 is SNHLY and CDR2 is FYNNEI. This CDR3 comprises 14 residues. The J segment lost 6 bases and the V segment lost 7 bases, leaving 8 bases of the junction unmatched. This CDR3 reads CASTVLRESGELFF. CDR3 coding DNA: TGTGCCAGCACTGTTTTGCGGGAGTCCGGGGAGCTGTTTTTT.

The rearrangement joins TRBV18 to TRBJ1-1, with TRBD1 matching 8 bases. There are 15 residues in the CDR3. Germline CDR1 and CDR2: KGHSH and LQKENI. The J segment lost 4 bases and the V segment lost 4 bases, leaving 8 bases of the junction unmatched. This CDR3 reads CASSQILDRATEAFF. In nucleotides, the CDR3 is TGTGCCAGCTCACAAATATTGGACAGGGCCACTGAAGCTTTCTTT.

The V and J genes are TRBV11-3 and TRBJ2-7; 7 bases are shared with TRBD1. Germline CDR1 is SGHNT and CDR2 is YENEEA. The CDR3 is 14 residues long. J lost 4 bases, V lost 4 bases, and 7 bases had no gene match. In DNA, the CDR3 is TGTGCCAGCAGCTCCGCCGACAGGGTTTACGAGCAGTACTTC. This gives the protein CASSSADRVYEQYF.

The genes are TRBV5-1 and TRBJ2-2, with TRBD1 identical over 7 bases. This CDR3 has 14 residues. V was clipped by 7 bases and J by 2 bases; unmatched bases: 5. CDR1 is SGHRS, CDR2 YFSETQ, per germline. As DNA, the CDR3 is TGCGCCAGCCCCGGGACAGCCAACACCGGGGAGCTGTTTTTT. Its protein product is CASPGTANTGELFF.

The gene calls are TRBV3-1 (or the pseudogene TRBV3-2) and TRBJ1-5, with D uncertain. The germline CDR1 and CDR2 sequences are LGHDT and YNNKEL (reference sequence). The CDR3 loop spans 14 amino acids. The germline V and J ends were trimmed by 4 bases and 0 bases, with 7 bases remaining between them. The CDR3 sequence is CASSPGVSNQPQHF. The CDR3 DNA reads TGTGCCAGCAGCCCCGGGGTTAGCAATCAGCCCCAGCATTTT.

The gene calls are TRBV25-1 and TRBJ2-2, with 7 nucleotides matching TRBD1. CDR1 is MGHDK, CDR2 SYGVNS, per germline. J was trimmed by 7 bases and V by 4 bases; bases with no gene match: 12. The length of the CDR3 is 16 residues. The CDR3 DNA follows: TGTGCCAGCAGTGCCGCCGGGACAGTGAACGGCGGGGAGCTGTTTTTT. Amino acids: CASSAAGTVNGGELFF.

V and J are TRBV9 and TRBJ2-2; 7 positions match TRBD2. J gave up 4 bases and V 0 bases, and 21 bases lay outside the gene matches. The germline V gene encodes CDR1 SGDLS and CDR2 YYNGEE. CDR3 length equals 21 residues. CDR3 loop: CASSVGREGSTSAKITGELFF. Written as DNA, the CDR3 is TGTGCCAGCAGCGTAGGAAGGGAGGGCTCAACTAGCGCGAAGATCACCGGGGAGCTGTTTTTT.

CDR3 residues: CASLEGLTVGYTF. In DNA form, the CDR3 reads TGTGCCAGCTTAGAAGGACTCACTGTTGGCTACACCTTC. This rearrangement joins TRBV2 to TRBJ1-2; the D is unclear. Germline CDR1 is SNHLY and CDR2 is FYNNEI. V gave up 8 bases and J gave up 7 bases, with 17 bases separating them. The CDR3 has 13 amino acids.

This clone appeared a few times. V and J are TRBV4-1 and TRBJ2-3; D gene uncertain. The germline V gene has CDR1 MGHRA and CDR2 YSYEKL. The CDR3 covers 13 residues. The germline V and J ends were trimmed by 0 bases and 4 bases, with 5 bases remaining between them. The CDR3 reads CASSQDTPDTQYF. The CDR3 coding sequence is TGCGCCAGCAGCCAAGATACCCCAGATACGCAGTATTTT.

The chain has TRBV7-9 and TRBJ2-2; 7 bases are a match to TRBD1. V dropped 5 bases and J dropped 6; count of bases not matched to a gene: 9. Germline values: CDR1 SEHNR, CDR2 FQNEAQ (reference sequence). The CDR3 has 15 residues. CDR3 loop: CASSPRQGWAGELFF. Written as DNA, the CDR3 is TGTGCCAGCAGCCCGCGACAGGGTTGGGCCGGGGAGCTGTTTTTT.

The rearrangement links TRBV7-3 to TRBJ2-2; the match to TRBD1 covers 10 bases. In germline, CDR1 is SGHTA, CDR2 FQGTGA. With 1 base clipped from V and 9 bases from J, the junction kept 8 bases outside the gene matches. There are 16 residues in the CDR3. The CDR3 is CASSLRPTGGVRELFF. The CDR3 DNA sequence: TGTGCCAGCAGCTTAAGACCGACAGGGGGCGTCCGGGAGCTGTTTTTT.

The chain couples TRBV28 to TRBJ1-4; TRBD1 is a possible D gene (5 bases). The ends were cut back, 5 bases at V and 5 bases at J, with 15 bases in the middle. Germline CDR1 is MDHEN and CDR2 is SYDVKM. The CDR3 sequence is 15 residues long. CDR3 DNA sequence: TGTGCCAGCAGTCCCCGGTCAGGGCCGAATGAAAAACTGTTTTTT. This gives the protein CASSPRSGPNEKLFF. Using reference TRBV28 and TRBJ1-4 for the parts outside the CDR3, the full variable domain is DVKVTQSSRYLVKRTGEKVFLECVQDMDHENMFWYRQDPGLGLRLIYFSYDVKMKEKGDIPEGYSVSREKKERFSLILESASTNQTSMYLCASSPRSGPNEKLFFGSGTQLSVL.

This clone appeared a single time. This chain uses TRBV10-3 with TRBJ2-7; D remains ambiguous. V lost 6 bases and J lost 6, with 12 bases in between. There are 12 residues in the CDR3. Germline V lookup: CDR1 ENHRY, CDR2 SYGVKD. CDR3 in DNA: TGTGCCATCAGGGATCGACTGGGCGAGCAGTACTTC. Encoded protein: CAIRDRLGEQYF.

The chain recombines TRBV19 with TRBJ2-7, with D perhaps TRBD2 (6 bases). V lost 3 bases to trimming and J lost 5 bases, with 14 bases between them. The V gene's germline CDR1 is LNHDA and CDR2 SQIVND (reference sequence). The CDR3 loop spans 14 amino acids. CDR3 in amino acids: CASSIRLEEHEQYF. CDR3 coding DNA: TGTGCCAGTAGTATCAGACTAGAGGAGCACGAGCAGTACTTC.

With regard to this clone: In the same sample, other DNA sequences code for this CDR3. CDR3 bases: TGTGCCAGTACAGGGGGGTATAGCAATCAGCCCCAGCATTTT. It is translated as CASTGGYSNQPQHF. This sequence joins TRBV2 and TRBJ1-5; 8 positions match TRBD1. V was pared by 9 bases and J by 0 bases, with 4 bases of the junction left unmatched. Germline assignment: CDR1 SNHLY and CDR2 FYNNEI. This CDR3 contains 14 residues.

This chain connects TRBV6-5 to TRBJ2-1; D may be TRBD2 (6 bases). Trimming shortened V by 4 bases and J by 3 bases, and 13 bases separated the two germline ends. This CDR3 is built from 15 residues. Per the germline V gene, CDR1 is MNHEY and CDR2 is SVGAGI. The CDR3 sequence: CASSSAAGLYNEQFF. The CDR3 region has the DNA TGTGCCAGCAGTTCGGCCGCGGGACTCTACAATGAGCAGTTCTTC.

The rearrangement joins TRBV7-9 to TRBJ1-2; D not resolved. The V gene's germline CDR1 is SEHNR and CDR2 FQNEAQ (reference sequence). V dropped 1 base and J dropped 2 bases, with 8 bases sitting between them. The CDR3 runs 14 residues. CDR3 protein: CASSLGQANYGYTF. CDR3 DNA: TGTGCCAGCAGCTTAGGGCAGGCCAACTATGGCTACACCTTC.